The 20 T cell receptor beta chains below all came from one sample that was sequenced in a study of blood T cell repertoires in COVID-19. Assay: immunoSEQ multiplex PCR; the TCRdb copy retains only in-frame clones and omits some. The table has about 150,000 clones, 85% seen once. The specimen sequenced was peripheral blood. These receptors were collected from a woman in her thirties or forties with active or convalescent COVID-19.

The chain combines TRBV5-6 with TRBJ2-7; TRBD1 is a possible D gene (5 bases). Germline CDR1 and CDR2: SGHDT and YYEEEE. The CDR3 runs 14 residues. Trimming pared 0 bases from V and 2 bases from J, leaving 9 bases between. This chain's CDR3 is CASSLDRHTYEQYF. CDR3 sequence (DNA): TGTGCCAGCAGCTTGGACAGGCATACCTACGAGCAGTACTTC.

CDR3 loop: CASSPPATGKNTEAFF. Written as DNA, the CDR3 is TGTGCCAGCTCACCACCGGCAACGGGAAAGAACACTGAAGCTTTCTTT. V and J are TRBV18 and TRBJ1-1; D is uncertain. The germline V gene encodes CDR1 KGHSH and CDR2 LQKENI. This CDR3 is built from 16 residues. Trimming left V 0 bases short and J 1 base short, with 12 bases between.

The chain carries TRBV4-1 and TRBJ1-5, with a weak D call TRBD1 (5 bases). V was trimmed by 0 bases and J by 4 bases, leaving 13 bases between them. Germline V gene sequence: CDR1 MGHRA, CDR2 YSYEKL. The CDR3 length is 16 residues. The CDR3 DNA is TGCGCCAGCAGCCAAGAAGGGGCAGGGAGGAATCAGCCCCAGCATTTT. As protein: CASSQEGAGRNQPQHF.

The chain is built from TRBV25-1 and TRBJ1-2; 8 bases line up with TRBD1. CDR1 and CDR2 from the germline V gene are MGHDK and SYGVNS. Trimming at V came to 7 bases and at J to 3 bases, leaving 7 bases not matched to a gene. This CDR3 has 14 residues. The CDR3 nucleotides are TGTGCCAGCACCCCCAACAGGGGGGACTATGGCTACACCTTC. Protein: CASTPNRGDYGYTF.

This chain uses TRBV9 with TRBJ1-5, with 10 bases aligning to TRBD1. The germline CDR1 and CDR2 sequences are SGDLS and YYNGEE. The CDR3 contains 14 residues. The V and J ends lost 3 bases and 6 bases, in that order; junction bases with no gene match: 3. The CDR3 DNA reads TGTGCCAGCAGCGCGACAGGGGGCATTCAGCCCCAGCATTTT. Protein: CASSATGGIQPQHF.

The chain carries TRBV6-5 and TRBJ2-3; no clear D. Germline CDR1 is MNHEY and CDR2 is SVGAGI. Trimming took 4 bases from V and 11 from J, leaving 10 bases between them. The CDR3 sequence is 11 residues long. CDR3 in amino acids: CASSSLRWQYF. CDR3 nucleotides: TGTGCCAGCAGTTCCCTTCGGTGGCAGTATTTT.

V and J are TRBV27 and TRBJ2-1; 12 bases agree with TRBD2. The V gene end was trimmed by 6 bases and the J gene end by 3 bases; junction bases not matched to a gene: 6. This CDR3 contains 16 residues. The germline V gene encodes CDR1 MNHEY and CDR2 SMNVEV (reference sequence). Written as DNA, the CDR3 is TGTGCCAGCAGCAGGACTAGCGGGAAGTACTACAATGAGCAGTTCTTC. This gives the protein CASSRTSGKYYNEQFF.

CDR3 sequence reads: CASSPGQGLGGELFF. CDR3 in DNA: TGTGCCAGTAGTCCAGGACAGGGGCTGGGCGGGGAGCTGTTTTTT. The V and J genes are TRBV19 and TRBJ2-2; 9 nucleotides match TRBD1. J gave up 7 bases and V 5 bases, and 8 bases lay outside the gene matches. There are 15 residues in the CDR3. Per germline, CDR1 LNHDA and CDR2 SQIVND (reference sequence).

The rearrangement joins TRBV6-2 or TRBV6-3 to TRBJ1-5; 9 bases agree with TRBD1. Trimming took 5 bases from V and 2 from J; bases not matched to a gene: 4. The germline CDR1 and CDR2 sequences are MNHEY and SVGEGT. The CDR3 sequence is 15 residues long. CDR3 coding DNA: TGTGCCAGCAGTACCCGGGACAGGGGCAATCAGCCCCAGCATTTT. Translated, it gives CASSTRDRGNQPQHF.

In this sample, this clone turned up once. This sequence joins TRBV5-1 and TRBJ2-7; possibly TRBD2 for D (7 bases). Germline lookup yields CDR1 SGHRS and CDR2 YFSETQ. The ends were cut back, 3 bases at V and 8 bases at J, with 24 bases in the middle. The CDR3 has 16 residues. CDR3 DNA: TGCGCCAGCAGCTCATGGGGGCGGGAGATCGTTACGAAGCAGTACTTC. This translates into CASSSWGREIVTKQYF.

The chain employs TRBV5-4 and TRBJ2-3; D possibly corresponds to TRBD2 (6 bases). Germline lookup yields CDR1 SGHNT and CDR2 YYREEE (reference sequence). The CDR3 is 15 residues long. Trimming shortened V by 3 bases and J by 1 base, and 12 bases separated the two germline ends. The CDR3 here is CASSSLGGRTDTQYF. CDR3 DNA: TGTGCCAGCAGCTCCCTGGGAGGCCGCACAGATACGCAGTATTTT.

The rearrangement joins TRBV27 to TRBJ1-1; D may be TRBD1 (6 bases). Trimming removed 3 bases from V and 8 bases from J, with 7 bases in between. Germline CDR1 and CDR2: MNHEY and SMNVEV (reference sequence). The CDR3 spans 11 residues. The CDR3 here is CASSFGQEAFF. DNA of the CDR3: TGTGCCAGCAGTTTCGGACAGGAAGCTTTCTTT.

The chain uses TRBV29-1 and TRBJ1-1; 10 bases map to TRBD1. The V gene's germline CDR1 is SQVTM and CDR2 ANQGSEA. The CDR3 covers 13 residues. J lost 4 bases, V lost 6 bases, and 5 bases had no gene match. CDR3 DNA sequence: TGCAGCGTCGTGGACAGGGGGGGCACTGAAGCTTTCTTT. It encodes CSVVDRGGTEAFF.

This chain links TRBV15 with TRBJ1-5, with 10 positions matching TRBD1. This CDR3 is built from 15 residues. CDR1 and CDR2 (germline): LNHNV, YYDKDF (reference sequence). Trimming removed 4 bases from V and 3 bases from J; junction bases left unmatched: 3. Written as DNA, the CDR3 is TGTGCCACCAGCAAGACAGGGGGCCCCAATCAGCCCCAGCATTTT. Encoded protein: CATSKTGGPNQPQHF.

The rearrangement links TRBV12-5 to TRBJ2-1, with D perhaps matching TRBD1 (6 bases). The length of the CDR3 is 12 residues. Germline V gene data show CDR1 as LGHNT and CDR2 as FRNRAP. V was trimmed by 2 bases and J by 9 bases, leaving 8 bases between them. DNA for the CDR3: TGTGCTAGTGGTTTGCTCAGGGGTGAGCAGTTCTTC. This gives the protein CASGLLRGEQFF.

The chain joins TRBV25-1 to TRBJ1-2; TRBD1 matches at 7 bases. V was pared by 6 bases and J by 0 bases, with 4 bases of the junction left unmatched. CDR3 length equals 14 residues. Germline lookup yields CDR1 MGHDK and CDR2 SYGVNS. In nucleotides, the CDR3 is TGTGCCAGCAGGAGACAGGGCGCTAACTATGGCTACACCTTC. It translates to CASRRQGANYGYTF.

The chain joins TRBV7-2 to TRBJ1-6; tentatively, D is TRBD1 (6 bases). This CDR3 is 14 amino acids long. Between the trimmed V and J ends, which lost 1 base and 9 bases, there was a span of 10 bases. The germline CDR1 and CDR2 sequences are SGHTA and FQGNSA. The CDR3 loop is CASSLGTARSPLHF. The CDR3 region has the DNA TGTGCCAGCAGCTTAGGGACAGCTCGTTCACCCCTCCACTTT.

This clone was counted once. The chain couples TRBV7-2 to TRBJ1-2; TRBD1 aligns across 7 bases. Unmatched junction bases numbered 11, after V lost 0 bases and J lost 4 bases. This CDR3 is 17 amino acids long. Germline CDR1 is SGHTA and CDR2 is FQGNSA. The CDR3 is CASSLAPDREDFYGYTF. The CDR3 DNA is TGTGCCAGCAGCTTAGCCCCAGACAGGGAGGATTTCTATGGCTACACCTTC.

This chain links TRBV30 with TRBJ1-4; unclear D gene. This CDR3 has 17 amino acids. Germline V gene sequence: CDR1 GTSNPN, CDR2 SVGIG (reference sequence). The V gene lost 2 bases and the J gene lost 0 bases, with 16 bases spanning the gap. The CDR3 DNA follows: TGTGCCTGGAGTACTAGCCTGAGACCTCCAACTAATGAAAAACTGTTTTTT. It specifies CAWSTSLRPPTNEKLFF.

This clone was seen only a few times. The chain couples TRBV5-1 to TRBJ2-2, with 7 bases lining up with TRBD1. V lost 9 bases, J lost 6 bases, and 8 bases stayed unmatched. Germline CDR1 SGHRS, CDR2 YFSETQ. The CDR3 is 13 amino acids. The CDR3 reads CANKEQGSGELFF. The DNA for the CDR3 is TGCGCCAACAAAGAACAGGGGTCCGGGGAGCTGTTTTTT.